Listed here are 25 T cell receptor beta chains from one sample, sequenced in a study of technical replicates of blood from several donors. Method: immunoSEQ multiplex PCR; TCRdb's copy keeps in-frame clones and lacks some. The sample has some 87,000 clones, 90% to 98% seen once. Sequencing was performed on T cells isolated from PBMCs. These receptors all come from a human donor in good health.

This chain uses TRBV4-2 with TRBJ2-5, with 12 nucleotides matching TRBD2. The CDR3 is 16 amino acids. V gave up 0 bases and J gave up 5 bases; unmatched junction bases: 4. Looked up from germline, CDR1 is LGHNA and CDR2 is YNFKEQ. DNA of the CDR3: TGTGCCAGCAGCCAAGAAGGGCTAGCGGGAGGGGAGACCCAGTACTTC. It yields the protein CASSQEGLAGGETQYF.

This clone showed up just a few times. This rearrangement joins TRBV29-1 to TRBJ1-1; maybe TRBD1 (5 bases). The V gene's germline CDR1 is SQVTM and CDR2 ANQGSEA. The CDR3 totals 13 residues. Trimming cost V 5 bases and J 7 bases, with 17 bases left between them. The CDR3 protein is CSVWSFGADEAFF. Written as DNA, the CDR3 is TGCAGCGTTTGGAGCTTTGGGGCCGATGAAGCTTTCTTT. Variable domain in full (rest from reference TRBV29-1 and TRBJ1-1): SAVISQKPSRDICQRGTSLTIQCQVDSQVTMMFWYRQQPGQSLTLIATANQGSEATYESGFVIDKFPISRPNLTFSTLTVSNMSPEDSSIYLCSVWSFGADEAFFGQGTRLTVV.

The chain's CDR3 is CASSVALAGGYYGYTF. The CDR3 DNA is TGTGCCAGCAGCGTAGCTTTGGCAGGGGGCTACTATGGCTACACCTTC. The rearrangement joins TRBV9 to TRBJ1-2; TRBD1 agrees at 8 bases. The CDR3 loop spans 16 amino acids. Germline lookup yields CDR1 SGDLS and CDR2 YYNGEE. Trimming took 0 bases from V and 3 from J; bases not matched to a gene: 7.

The chain is built from TRBV2 and TRBJ2-2; TRBD1 is a possible D gene (7 bases). The germline V gene encodes CDR1 SNHLY and CDR2 FYNNEI. The CDR3 contains 15 residues. The V gene lost 8 bases and the J gene lost 5 bases, with 18 bases spanning the gap. The CDR3 DNA sequence: TGTGCCAGCCGCGATGGGTCAGGGGGGACCGGGGAGCTGTTTTTT. It translates to CASRDGSGGTGELFF.

This clone was detected ten times or more. The chain couples TRBV15 to TRBJ2-3, with 9 bases fitting TRBD1. The CDR3 totals 15 residues. With V trimmed by 2 bases and J by 1 base, 1 base remained unmatched. Germline values: CDR1 LNHNV, CDR2 YYDKDF (reference sequence). CDR3 DNA sequence: TGTGCCACCAGCAGAAGGACAGGGGGCACAGATACGCAGTATTTT. It encodes CATSRRTGGTDTQYF.

The rearrangement links TRBV28 to TRBJ2-2; 7 nucleotides match TRBD2. V gave up 3 bases and J gave up 2 bases; unmatched junction bases: 6. Germline V CDR1 and CDR2: MDHEN, SYDVKM. The CDR3 contains 16 residues. The CDR3 loop reads CASSFWPSGNTGELFF. The CDR3 nucleotides read TGTGCCAGCAGTTTCTGGCCTAGCGGTAACACCGGGGAGCTGTTTTTT.

The V call is TRBV6-5, the J call TRBJ1-2; the match to TRBD1 covers 7 bases. The CDR3 spans 13 residues. CDR1 and CDR2 (germline): MNHEY, SVGAGI. With V trimmed by 6 bases and J by 3 bases, 4 bases remained unmatched. The CDR3 protein is CASSRDRDYGYTF. DNA for the CDR3: TGTGCCAGCAGCCGAGACAGGGACTATGGCTACACCTTC.

This clone was counted a single time. The chain uses TRBV27 and TRBJ1-2, with 10 positions matching TRBD1. CDR3 length: 15 amino acids. Trimming cost V 1 base and J 8 bases; bases outside gene matches: 7. Germline V gene data show CDR1 as MNHEY and CDR2 as SMNVEV (reference sequence). The CDR3 nucleotides read TGTGCCAGCAGTTTATTCAGGGACAGGGGATGGGGCTACACCTTC. Translation gives CASSLFRDRGWGYTF.

This chain links TRBV7-6 with TRBJ2-7; 12 bases line up with TRBD2. There are 16 residues in the CDR3. Trimming cost V 5 bases and J 2 bases; bases outside gene matches: 7. CDR1 and CDR2 (germline): SGHVS, FNYEAQ. This CDR3 is CASSLTSGSGAYEQYF. The CDR3 region has the DNA TGTGCCAGCAGCCTGACTAGCGGGAGCGGTGCCTACGAGCAGTACTTC. The variable domain in full, with the rest retrieved from reference TRBV7-6 and TRBJ2-7, is GAGVSQSPRYKVTKRGQDVALRCDPISGHVSLYWYRQALGQGPEFLTYFNYEAQQDKSGLPNDRFSAERPEGSISTLTIQRTEQRDSAMYRCASSLTSGSGAYEQYFGPGTRLTVT.

The chain links TRBV5-4 to TRBJ2-1, with D maybe TRBD2 (5 bases). V was cut by 0 bases and J by 4 bases, with 14 bases left in between. This CDR3 contains 16 residues. The germline CDR1 and CDR2 sequences are SGHNT and YYREEE (reference sequence). CDR3 sequence: CASSLAPGLNYNEQFF. DNA for the CDR3: TGTGCCAGCAGCTTGGCCCCAGGACTGAATTACAATGAGCAGTTCTTC.

The genes are TRBV19 and TRBJ2-3, with TRBD2 matching over 7 bases. Trimming cost V 3 bases and J 1 base; bases outside gene matches: 1. This CDR3 is 14 amino acids long. Germline lookup yields CDR1 LNHDA and CDR2 SQIVND (reference sequence). CDR3 region: CASSIGGGTDTQYF. The CDR3 DNA sequence: TGTGCCAGTAGTATTGGGGGGGGCACAGATACGCAGTATTTT.

The rearrangement uses TRBV7-9 and TRBJ1-1; weak D call: TRBD1 (6 bases). The germline V and J ends were trimmed by 5 bases and 8 bases, with 9 bases remaining between them. The germline CDR1 and CDR2 sequences are SEHNR and FQNEAQ (reference sequence). The CDR3 totals 11 residues. CDR3 DNA: TGTGCCAGCAGCCAGCAGGGGGAAGCTTTCTTT. As protein: CASSQQGEAFF.

V gene TRBV5-1 combines with J gene TRBJ1-1; 8 bases line up with TRBD1. The germline gives CDR1 SGHRS, CDR2 YFSETQ. The V and J ends lost 2 bases and 6 bases, in that order; junction bases with no gene match: 9. The CDR3 is made up of 15 amino acids. Here the CDR3 DNA reads TGCGCCAGCAGCTTAAATACCAGGGGGCAGGCTGAAGCTTTCTTT. Protein: CASSLNTRGQAEAFF. Based on the CDR3 plus reference TRBV5-1 and TRBJ1-1, the full variable domain is KAGVTQTPRYLIKTRGQQVTLSCSPISGHRSVSWYQQTPGQGLQFLFEYFSETQRNKGNFPGRFSGRQFSNSRSEMNVSTLELGDSALYLCASSLNTRGQAEAFFGQGTRLTVV.

This rearrangement joins TRBV7-2 to TRBJ2-7; 8 nucleotides match TRBD2. Losses at the gene ends were 1 base for V and 1 base for J; bases not matched to a gene: 3. The CDR3 has 15 amino acids. The germline CDR1 and CDR2 sequences are SGHTA and FQGNSA. The CDR3 sequence: CASSLEGLASYEQYF. The CDR3 coding sequence is TGTGCCAGCAGCTTAGAAGGACTAGCATCCTACGAGCAGTACTTC.

The rearrangement uses TRBV7-9 and TRBJ1-2; maybe TRBD1 (5 bases). Germline loops: CDR1 SEHNR, CDR2 FQNEAQ (reference sequence). CDR3 length: 14 residues. The V gene lost 1 base and the J gene lost 2 bases, with 8 bases spanning the gap. CDR3 nucleotides: TGTGCCAGCAGCTTAGGGGCAGGGAACTATGGCTACACCTTC. It codes for CASSLGAGNYGYTF.

The rearrangement uses TRBV5-1 and TRBJ1-1, with 7 bases aligning to TRBD1. Per the germline V gene, CDR1 is SGHRS and CDR2 is YFSETQ. The J segment lost 5 bases and the V segment lost 4 bases, leaving 8 bases of the junction unmatched. CDR3 length equals 14 residues. CDR3 in DNA: TGCGCCAGCAGCAGGGGACAGTCCAAAACTGAAGCTTTCTTT. Translation: CASSRGQSKTEAFF.

The V gene is TRBV6-6, the J gene TRBJ1-5; D remains unclear. The V gene lost 7 bases and the J gene lost 1 base, with 5 bases spanning the gap. Germline-derived CDR1 and CDR2 are MNHNY and SVGAGI (reference sequence). The CDR3 length is 12 residues. The DNA of the CDR3 is TGTGCCAGCACCCGGAGCAATCAGCCCCAGCATTTT. It is translated as CASTRSNQPQHF.

The V and J genes are TRBV10-3 and TRBJ2-3, with D possibly being TRBD1 (7 bases). This CDR3 contains 17 residues. Trimming removed 3 bases from V and 3 bases from J, with 19 bases in between. Germline values: CDR1 ENHRY, CDR2 SYGVKD. As DNA, the CDR3 is TGTGCCATCAGTGACGGAATCCAGGGGGGCGGTACAGATACGCAGTATTTT. As protein: CAISDGIQGGGTDTQYF.

CDR3 in DNA: TGTGCCAGCAGCTGGGACAGGGACTACGAGCAGTACTTC. Encoded protein: CASSWDRDYEQYF. The rearrangement links TRBV7-6 to TRBJ2-7; 9 nucleotides match TRBD1. The CDR3 is 13 amino acids. The V gene end was trimmed by 4 bases and the J gene end by 3 bases; junction bases not matched to a gene: 1. Germline CDR1 and CDR2: SGHVS and FNYEAQ.

V and J are TRBV18 and TRBJ2-1; D unclear. Germline lookup yields CDR1 KGHSH and CDR2 LQKENI. The CDR3 sequence is 13 residues long. V was trimmed by 3 bases and J by 5 bases, leaving 8 bases between them. In nucleotides, the CDR3 is TGTGCCAGCTCACCCTCCTATCACAATGAGCAGTTCTTC. Its protein product is CASSPSYHNEQFF.

This chain uses TRBV7-9 with TRBJ1-2, with D hard to call. The CDR3 sequence is 14 residues long. The V gene lost 0 bases and the J gene lost 5 bases, with 10 bases spanning the gap. Germline V CDR1 and CDR2: SEHNR, FQNEAQ (reference sequence). The CDR3 DNA is TGTGCCAGCAGCTTAGCGGGCAGTCTGTATGGCTACACCTTC. It yields the protein CASSLAGSLYGYTF.

The J gene is TRBJ1-5, the V gene TRBV10-3, with no clear D. Trimming removed 0 bases at V and 4 bases at J, with 10 bases between. The CDR3 is made up of 15 amino acids. Germline loops: CDR1 ENHRY, CDR2 SYGVKD. As DNA, the CDR3 is TGTGCCATCAGTGAGTCGAGAGGGTTAAATCAGCCCCAGCATTTT. Translated: CAISESRGLNQPQHF.

CDR3: CASSQDQRPEQYF. The CDR3 bases are TGCGCCAGCAGCCAAGATCAGCGTCCTGAGCAGTACTTC. J is TRBJ2-7 and V is TRBV4-3; D not certain. The length of the CDR3 is 13 residues. The germline V and J ends were trimmed by 0 bases and 7 bases, with 10 bases remaining between them. The germline V gene encodes CDR1 LGHNA and CDR2 YSLEER.

The DNA of the CDR3 is TGCGCCAGCAGCTTGTCTTGGGACAGCTCTGGAAACACCATATATTTT. It specifies CASSLSWDSSGNTIYF. The rearrangement uses TRBV5-1 and TRBJ1-3; 7 bases align to TRBD1. In germline, CDR1 is SGHRS, CDR2 YFSETQ. The CDR3 is made up of 16 amino acids. The V segment lost 1 base and the J segment 0 bases; nucleotides outside the gene matches: 4.

The genes are TRBV30 and TRBJ1-3, with unresolved D. CDR1 and CDR2 (germline): GTSNPN, SVGIG (reference sequence). The V and J ends lost 5 bases and 4 bases respectively, with 12 bases between them. This CDR3 has 13 residues. The CDR3 nucleotides read TGTGCCTGGGCCCTTAGTCCGGGAAACACCATATATTTT. Amino acids: CAWALSPGNTIYF.